The rows below give T cell receptor beta chains drawn from one sample of a study of T cells in tumors after PD-1 blockade. Sequencing was performed with immunoSEQ multiplex PCR; in TCRdb, only in-frame clones are kept and a portion is missing. The sample lists 14,000 or so clones, around 68% seen once, with 30% to 40% in the top ten. This sample comprised tumor tissue, obtained after anti-PD-1 treatment. These receptors were collected from a human donor with cutaneous squamous cell carcinoma. The CDR3 runs from the conserved cysteine through the conserved F or W. Fields, in order: clone size, D gene, J gene, V gene, CDR3 DNA, CDR3 protein. A D gene is named only where the DNA matches it firmly. A row's size may be missing; if present it is once, few, many or a size class.

- | - | TRBJ2-1 | TRBV5-1 | TGCGCCAGCAGCTCTAGTTCTGCGGAGCAGTTCTTC | CASSSSSAEQFF
- | - | TRBJ2-3 | TRBV4-1 | TGCGCCAGCAGCCAAACACCCACTAGCTGGAACACAGATACGCAGTATTTT | CASSQTPTSWNTDTQYF
- | - | TRBJ1-1 | TRBV12-1 | TGTGCCCCCTTCAGGTGTTGCACTGAAGCTTTCTTT | CAPFRCCTEAFF
few | TRBD2 | TRBJ2-1 | TRBV7-8 | TGTGCCAGCAGCTCAATTCGGACTAGCGGGAGTATCAATGAGCAGTTCTTC | CASSSIRTSGSINEQFF
- | - | TRBJ2-1 | TRBV4-1 | TGCGCCAGCAGCCAAGTTCGGGGTGGGCAAAACAATGAGCAGTTCTTC | CASSQVRGGQNNEQFF
- | - | TRBJ2-5 | TRBV18 | TGTGCCAGCTCACCAGGCGGAGAGACCCAGTACTTC | CASSPGGETQYF
- | - | TRBJ2-2 | TRBV3-1/TRBV3-2 | TGTGCCAGCAGCCAAGATGTTGCTCGGGGCTGGAACACCGGGGAGCTGTTTTTT | CASSQDVARGWNTGELFF
few | TRBD2 | TRBJ2-2 | TRBV5-1 | TGCGCCGCACGTAGCGGGAATCGAATCACCGGGGAGCTGTTTTTT | CAARSGNRITGELFF
- | TRBD1 | TRBJ2-4 | TRBV7-6 | TGTGCCAGCAGCTTAGGGACAGGGACCAAAAACATTCAGTACTTC | CASSLGTGTKNIQYF
- | - | TRBJ2-1 | TRBV11-1 | TGTGCCAGCAGCCAGACAGCAAGCTCCTACAATGAGCAGTTCTTC | CASSQTASSYNEQFF